This T cell receptor (beta chain) was observed in a study of breast tumors, draining lymph nodes, adjacent tissues. Breast cancer patients provided tissue from their axillary draining lymph nodes. J was trimmed by 6 bases and V by 6 bases; bases with no gene match: 2. Germline V gives CDR1 LNHDA, CDR2 SQIVND (reference sequence). The CDR3 is 13 amino acids. TCRdb ran MiXCR on the multiplex PCR reads and lists one entry per CDR3 protein. This sample has 130,000 or so distinct CDR3 sequences, with 30% to 35% found just once. For this clonotype: Its specificity is unknown.

Overall study findings and caveats: Tumor T cell lymph node origin was a supported hypothesis, not proven. Tumor repertoires ranked between lymph nodes and nontumor tissue in diversity, with V and J gene preferences.

The sequence derives from a female donor with breast cancer. Some clones in this sample may be carry-over from other donors' samples. Material for sequencing was axillary lymph node tissue. The V call is TRBV19, the J call TRBJ2-7; the match to TRBD2 covers 13 bases. CDR3 nucleotides: TGTGCCAGTAGAAGACTAGCGGGGGGCGAGCAGTACTTC. It encodes CASRRLAGGEQYF.